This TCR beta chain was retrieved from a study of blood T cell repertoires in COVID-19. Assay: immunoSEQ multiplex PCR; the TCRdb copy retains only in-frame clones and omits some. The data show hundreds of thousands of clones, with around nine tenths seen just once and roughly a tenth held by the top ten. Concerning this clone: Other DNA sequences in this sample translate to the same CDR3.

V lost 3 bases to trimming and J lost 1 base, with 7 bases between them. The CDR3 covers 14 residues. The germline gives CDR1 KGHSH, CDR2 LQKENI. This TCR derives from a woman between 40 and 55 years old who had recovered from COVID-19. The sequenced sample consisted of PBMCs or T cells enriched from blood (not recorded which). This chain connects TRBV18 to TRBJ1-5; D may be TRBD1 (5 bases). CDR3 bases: TGTGCCAGCTCACCGGGGGGAAGCAATCAGCCCCAGCATTTT. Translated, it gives CASSPGGSNQPQHF.